Listed here is a single T cell receptor beta chain. The antigen is not known. V lost 8 bases and J 4 bases, leaving 14 bases between the germline ends. The CDR3 has 13 residues. Germline CDR1 MNHEY, CDR2 SVGAGI. Generated by immunoSEQ multiplex PCR, the TCRdb table keeps only in-frame clones and is missing some. This sample yields roughly 200,000 clones, of which roughly 93% are seen a single time; under 1.1% belongs to the top ten. This entry comes from a study of T cell responses to AZD1222 COVID-19 vaccine. General study findings and limits: Spike-wide vaccine-associated CD4 TCRs dominated at 160-218 and 743-854.

The source of this sequence is an adult who received the MenACWY meningococcal vaccine as a control. V and J are TRBV6-5 and TRBJ1-1; tentatively, D is TRBD1 (5 bases). The sequencing used peripheral blood, collected 28 days after the second dose of the MenACWY control vaccine. The DNA of the CDR3 is TGTGCCAGCTCGTGGGGCTGGGGCACTGAAGCTTTCTTT. Translation: CASSWGWGTEAFF.